This TCR beta chain was sequenced during a study of human T cells and chemical hapten exposure. Looking at the study overall: A patient group, mainly female, showed alopecia areata, totalis or universalis. Study-level points and caveats: Expanded TCRs were compared with controls, and the expanded TCRs formed significantly more large CDR3 similarity clusters.

TCRdb redid the calling of the RACE reads with MiXCR, one entry per CDR3 protein. The sample consists of 300,000 to 350,000 distinct CDR3 sequences, around 7% of them appearing once. This clonotype has at least ten counts. The target antigen is unknown. This sample's time point: patch test 1, 2 weeks after DPC sensitization. Treatment meaning: therapeutic diphenylcyclopropenone sensitization with weekly scalp DPC. This CDR3 is built from 15 residues. V lost 5 bases and J lost 4, with 14 bases in between. Germline V gene data show CDR1 as PRHDT and CDR2 as FYEKMQ (reference sequence). The sequence was obtained from a woman in her late teens or twenties with alopecia areata. Some clones in this sample may be carry-over from other donors' samples. J is TRBJ2-2 and V is TRBV13, with D perhaps matching TRBD2 (6 bases). The specimen comprised whole blood, sampled in connection with sensitization to the hapten diphenylcyclopropenone (DPC). The CDR3 nucleotides are TGTGCCAGCAGCCCCCCCCTGGGAGGCACCGGGGAGCTGTTTTTT. As protein: CASSPPLGGTGELFF.